This TCR beta chain was recorded in a study of blood T cell repertoires in COVID-19 (dated by TCRdb to 2020 to 2021). The study in broad terms: Samples covering the acute and convalescent phases of COVID-19 were provided by collaborators in the United States, Italy and Spain. The prospective study material was composed of cDNA or gDNA derived from T cells, B-cell-depleted T cells, or PBMCs. The repertoires were released in a freely available public database intended as a resource for research on the immune response to SARS-CoV-2. The samples were drawn from the first 160 participants of the ongoing ImmuneRACE study and from 1,200 or so subjects provided by 6 global collaborators. Where HLA class I and class II types were available, the types were taken from metadata supplied by the sample provider, not from assay-based typing. A de-identified subject ID, COVID-19 status, age in years and sex were almost always included in the sample metadata. The dataset comprised deeply sampled blood TCRbeta repertoires from subjects exposed to, actively infected with, or recovered from COVID-19. Overall results and qualifications from the work: The amount of clinical and demographic metadata varied by source and participant and was provided uncurated.

This clone appeared once. This receptor's antigen is unknown. Base quality data are lacking; no much larger clone is found one base away. The immunoSEQ Assay, a bias-controlled multiplex PCR, was used to amplify TCRbeta CDR3 regions from genomic DNA. As for the authors' bioinformatics: Within the assay, amplification of reference gene primers was used to estimate how many nucleated cells each sample contained. Sequence reads were collapsed and filtered to measure the absolute abundance of every unique TCRbeta CDR3 rearrangement. For each sample, productive Simpson clonality was calculated by taking the square root of Simpson's diversity index across productive rearrangements. Sourced from immuneACCESS, this table was stored by TCRdb with only in-frame sequences that have V and J called. A share of the clones is absent; for the studies checked, an unresolved V gene accounts for under half, and the remainder has no known explanation. V and J calls and clone size are as listed in that table; D and trimming were resolved from the DNA. A total of over 35,000 clones appear in this sample, 90% to 95% of them only once. The ten largest clones capture approximately 14% of the sample.

The CDR3 has 14 amino acids, counting the end cysteine and phenylalanine. CDR3 DNA is the only sequence kept; it has 42 bases, read in frame from the first base. The germline V gene (reference sequence) provides CDR1 MNHEY and CDR2 SMNVEV. The V end loses 6 bases and the J end loses 0 bases, and a stretch of 9 bases separates them. Whole blood was collected in K2EDTA tubes by collaborating institutions according to the institutions' own protocols. For TCRbeta analysis, collaborators shipped samples in one of three forms: frozen whole blood, isolated PBMCs, or DNA extracted from either of those sample types.

This receptor was taken from a woman aged 25 to 39 in a cohort sampled during active COVID-19. The rearrangement combines TRBV27 with TRBJ1-5; the D gene remains uncertain. The sequencing sample was made of peripheral blood. Read as DNA, the sequence is TGTGCCAGCAGACGGGGTGATAGCAATCAGCCCCAGCATTTT. This is translated as CASRRGDSNQPQHF.